This T cell receptor beta chain was obtained from a study of T cells after posttransplantation cyclophosphamide. As concerns this clone: Other DNA sequences in the same sample also yield this CDR3.

Cells defined as naive were viable CD3+CD4+ or CD3+CD8+ and CCR7+CD45RA+CD45RO-CD95-CD27+CD28+. The V gene's germline CDR1 is SGHTA and CDR2 FQGNSA. The CDR3 extends over 14 amino acids. After removal of 3 bases from V and 7 bases from J, the junction contained 3 bases not matched to a gene. The repertoire was sequenced with immunoSEQ multiplex PCR; TCRdb's copy has only in-frame clones and lacks some. Among fewer than 25,000 clones listed, 95% to 98% were seen once. The rearrangement joins TRBV7-2 to TRBJ1-6, with 7 bases fitting TRBD1. The receptor's source is a man in his fifties in good health, CMV-negative, and a related stem cell transplant donor. The sequencing sample was made of naive CD4+ T cells sorted from PBMCs. Here the CDR3 DNA reads TGTGCCAGCAGCTTGACAGGGTGGAATTCACCCCTCCACTTT. It yields the protein CASSLTGWNSPLHF.